This passage covers 2 T cell receptor beta chains from one sample sequenced in a study of Graves' ophthalmopathy and Graves' hyperthyroidism. Beta-chain TCR CDR3 regions were amplified from RNA transcripts. An initial RT-PCR round employing HTBI primers preceded a second-round multiplex PCR. TCRdb re-derived calls from the multiplex PCR reads in MiXCR, one entry per CDR3 protein. The sample has roughly 170,000 distinct CDR3 sequences, 39% seen once. The sequencing sample was made of peripheral blood. The receptors were sampled from a man aged 30 to 39 with Graves' ophthalmopathy.

The CDR3: CASSRDVANTGELFF. The CDR3 DNA is TGTGCCAGCAGCAGGGACGTCGCGAACACCGGGGAGCTGTTTTTT. The chain recombines TRBV5-6 with TRBJ2-2, with D possibly called TRBD1 or TRBD2 (5 bases each). Trimming removed 4 bases from V and 0 bases from J, with 10 bases in between. The germline V gene has CDR1 SGHDT and CDR2 YYEEEE. The CDR3 is 15 amino acids. Full variable domain (outside the CDR3, taken from reference TRBV5-6 and TRBJ2-2): DAGVTQSPTHLIKTRGQQVTLRCSPKSGHDTVSWYQQALGQGPQFIFQYYEEEERQRGNFPDRFSGHQFPNYSSELNVNALLLGDSALYLCASSRDVANTGELFFGEGSRLTVL.

The chain employs TRBV6-2 or TRBV6-3 and TRBJ2-5; weak D call: TRBD1 (6 bases). The germline V gene has CDR1 MNHEY and CDR2 SVGEGT. CDR3 length: 15 amino acids. V was shortened by 6 bases and J by 2 bases, with 16 bases between the two germline ends. The chain's CDR3 is CASSRMTGEQETQYF. CDR3 coding DNA: TGTGCCAGCAGCCGCATGACAGGAGAGCAAGAGACCCAGTACTTC.